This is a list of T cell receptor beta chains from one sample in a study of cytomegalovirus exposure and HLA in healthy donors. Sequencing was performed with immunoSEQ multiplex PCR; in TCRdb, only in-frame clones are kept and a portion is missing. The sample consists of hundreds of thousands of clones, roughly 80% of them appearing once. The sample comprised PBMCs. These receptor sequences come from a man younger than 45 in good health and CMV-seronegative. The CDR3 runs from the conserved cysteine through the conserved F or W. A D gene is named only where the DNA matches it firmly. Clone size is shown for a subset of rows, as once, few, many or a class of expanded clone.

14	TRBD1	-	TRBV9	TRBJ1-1	CASGTGAMNTEAFF	TGTGCCAGCGGGACAGGAGCCATGAACACTGAAGCTTTCTTT
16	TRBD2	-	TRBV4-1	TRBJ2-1	CASSHLAGGAYNEQFF	TGCGCCAGCAGCCATTTAGCGGGGGGCGCGTACAATGAGCAGTTCTTC
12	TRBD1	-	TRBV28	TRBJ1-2	CATDRGIDGYTF	TGTGCCACCGACAGGGGGATCGATGGCTACACCTTC
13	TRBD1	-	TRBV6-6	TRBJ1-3	CASSTGAGNTIYF	TGTGCCAGCAGTACAGGGGCTGGAAACACCATATATTTT
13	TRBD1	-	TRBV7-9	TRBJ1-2	CASSQQGQRGYTF	TGTGCCAGCAGCCAGCAGGGACAGCGGGGCTACACCTTC
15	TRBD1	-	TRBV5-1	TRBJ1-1	CASSPGTGVNTEAFF	TGCGCCAGCAGCCCCGGGACAGGGGTAAACACTGAAGCTTTCTTT
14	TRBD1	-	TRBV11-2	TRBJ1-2	CASSLGRGQYGYTF	TGTGCCAGCAGCTTAGGCAGGGGGCAATATGGCTACACCTTC
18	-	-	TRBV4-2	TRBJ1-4	CASSHRPIEGATNEKLFF	TGTGCCAGCAGCCATCGGCCCATCGAAGGGGCAACTAATGAAAAACTGTTTTTT
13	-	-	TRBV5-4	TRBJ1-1	CASSLGGGTEAFF	TGTGCCAGCAGCTTGGGAGGAGGCACTGAAGCTTTCTTT
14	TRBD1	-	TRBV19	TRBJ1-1	CASSTGTGGTEAFF	TGTGCCAGTAGTACGGGGACAGGGGGGACTGAAGCTTTCTTT
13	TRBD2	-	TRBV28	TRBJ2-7	CASSTRGGDEQYF	TGTGCCAGCAGTACCCGGGGGGGCGACGAGCAGTACTTC
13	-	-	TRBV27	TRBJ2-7	CASSSTDTYEQYF	TGTGCCAGCAGTTCGACAGATACCTACGAGCAGTACTTC
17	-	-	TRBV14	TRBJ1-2	CASSQAGIRGRNYGYTF	TGTGCCAGCAGCCAAGCGGGAATCAGGGGAAGGAACTATGGCTACACCTTC
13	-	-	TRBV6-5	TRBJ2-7	CASSYEGAGEQYF	TGTGCCAGCAGTTACGAGGGGGCGGGAGAGCAGTACTTC
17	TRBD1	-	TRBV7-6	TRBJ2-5	CASSLGAFDRGGETQYF	TGTGCCAGCAGCTTAGGGGCTTTCGACAGGGGGGGAGAGACCCAGTACTTC
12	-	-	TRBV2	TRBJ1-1	CASEGHSREAFF	TGTGCCAGCGAGGGACACAGCCGAGAAGCTTTCTTT
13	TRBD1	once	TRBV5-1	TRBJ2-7	CASSGTGKYEQYF	TGCGCCAGCAGCGGGACAGGGAAGTACGAGCAGTACTTC
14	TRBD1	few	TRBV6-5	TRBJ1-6	CASSATGNNSPLHF	TGTGCCAGCAGTGCGACAGGGAACAATTCACCCCTCCACTTT
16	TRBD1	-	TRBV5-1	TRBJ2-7	CASSLDPGQGVKEQYF	TGCGCCAGCAGCTTGGACCCGGGACAGGGTGTGAAAGAGCAGTACTTC
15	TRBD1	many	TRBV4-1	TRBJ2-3	CASSQEGQRRDTQYF	TGCGCCAGCAGCCAAGAGGGACAGAGGCGAGATACGCAGTATTTT
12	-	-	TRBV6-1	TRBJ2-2	CASSVRAGELFF	TGTGCCAGCAGTGTCAGGGCCGGGGAGCTGTTTTTT
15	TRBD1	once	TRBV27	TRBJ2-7	CASSLAVQGPYEQYF	TGTGCCAGCAGTTTAGCGGTACAGGGGCCTTACGAGCAGTACTTC
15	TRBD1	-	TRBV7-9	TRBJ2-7	CASSLTTGESYEQYF	TGTGCCAGCAGCTTGACGACAGGGGAAAGCTACGAGCAGTACTTC
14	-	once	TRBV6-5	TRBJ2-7	CASSYGAVSYEQYF	TGTGCCAGCAGTTACGGGGCAGTCTCCTACGAGCAGTACTTC
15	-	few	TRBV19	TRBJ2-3	CASSRDFSSTDTQYF	TGTGCCAGTAGTAGGGACTTTTCCAGCACAGATACGCAGTATTTT
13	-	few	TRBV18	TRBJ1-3	CASFRGSGNTIYF	TGTGCCAGCTTCAGGGGCTCTGGAAACACCATATATTTT
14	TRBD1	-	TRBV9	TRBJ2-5	CASSAGGYQETQYF	TGTGCCAGCAGCGCAGGGGGCTACCAAGAGACCCAGTACTTC
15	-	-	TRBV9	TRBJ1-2	CASSAGPRTNYGYTF	TGTGCCAGCAGCGCAGGTCCCAGGACAAACTATGGCTACACCTTC
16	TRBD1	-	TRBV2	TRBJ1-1	CASSESLQGGGTEAFF	TGTGCCAGCAGTGAATCCCTCCAGGGGGGAGGAACTGAAGCTTTCTTT
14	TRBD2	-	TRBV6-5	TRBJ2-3	CASRLAGGTDTQYF	TGTGCCAGCAGATTAGCGGGGGGCACAGATACGCAGTATTTT
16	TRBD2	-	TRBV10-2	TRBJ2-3	CASRGLAGGRADTQYF	TGCGCCAGCAGGGGACTAGCGGGGGGCCGGGCAGATACGCAGTATTTT
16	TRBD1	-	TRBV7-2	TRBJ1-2	CASSPLGQKANYGYTF	TGTGCCAGCAGCCCCCTGGGACAGAAAGCTAACTATGGCTACACCTTC
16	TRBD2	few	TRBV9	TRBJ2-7	CASSVAPGTSLGEQYF	TGTGCCAGCAGCGTAGCTCCCGGGACTAGTCTAGGCGAGCAGTACTTC
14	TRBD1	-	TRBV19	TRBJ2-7	CASSIAQGTYEQYF	TGTGCCAGTAGTATAGCACAGGGGACCTACGAGCAGTACTTC
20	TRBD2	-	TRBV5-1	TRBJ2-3	CASSLVGVRAGGPNTDTQYF	TGCGCCAGCAGCTTGGTTGGGGTTCGGGCGGGGGGGCCGAACACAGATACGCAGTATTTT
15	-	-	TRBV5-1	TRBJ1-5	CASSLMSGSNQPQHF	TGCGCCAGCAGCTTGATGTCCGGGAGCAATCAGCCCCAGCATTTT